Listed below are T cell receptor beta chains from one sample, sequenced in a study of response to subunit inactivated influenza vaccine. TCRdb analysed the RT-PCR reads with MiXCR anew, one entry per CDR3 protein. In the table there are 200,000 to 300,000 distinct CDR3 sequences, 12% of which are singletons. Source: non-naive T cells sorted from PBMCs, taken around 14 days before vaccination. The receptors here all came from a man aged 50-59 years who received an inactivated influenza vaccine. The CDR3 runs from the conserved cysteine through the conserved F or W. The order of the fields is J gene, D gene, V gene, clone size, CDR3 DNA, CDR3 protein. A D gene is named only where the DNA matches it firmly. Size is omitted from some rows. Given values are once, few, many or a class for expanded clones.

J: TRBJ2-1
D: TRBD1
V: TRBV6-5
size: NA
DNA: TGTGCCAGCAGTTACTTTGGACAGGGGACCGATGAGCAGTTCTTC
CDR3: CASSYFGQGTDEQFF

J: TRBJ2-7
D: NA
V: TRBV12-3/TRBV12-4
size: many
DNA: TGTGCCAGCAGTTTAGGCCACCAAACGGACGAGCAGTACTTC
CDR3: CASSLGHQTDEQYF

J: TRBJ2-2
D: TRBD1
V: TRBV9
size: NA
DNA: TGTGCCAGTCACAGGGGAGAATTCACCGGGGAGCTGTTTTTT
CDR3: CASHRGEFTGELFF

J: TRBJ1-2
D: NA
V: TRBV6-1
size: few
DNA: TGTGCCAGCACCAAACCCGACAGGAAACTTGGCTATGGCTACACCTTC
CDR3: CASTKPDRKLGYGYTF

J: TRBJ2-1
D: NA
V: TRBV20-1
size: few
DNA: TGCAGTGCTAGTGTTATTCCGGGCAATGAGCAGTTCTTC
CDR3: CSASVIPGNEQFF

J: TRBJ2-7
D: NA
V: TRBV12-3/TRBV12-4
size: few
DNA: TGTGCCAGCAGTCAACATGCTACCCAGCAGTACTTC
CDR3: CASSQHATQQYF

J: TRBJ1-1
D: NA
V: TRBV27
size: NA
DNA: TGTGCCAGCATCTCTGGGGGCTCAGTTTTGAACACTGAAGCTTTCTTT
CDR3: CASISGGSVLNTEAFF

J: TRBJ2-5
D: NA
V: TRBV6-5
size: NA
DNA: TGTGCCAGCAGTTACTCGAACAGGGGTGGGGGGGAGACCCAGTACTTC
CDR3: CASSYSNRGGGETQYF

J: TRBJ2-5
D: TRBD2
V: TRBV5-5
size: many
DNA: TGTGCCAGCAGGAACATACTAGCGGGAGGGCCAGGAGAGACCCAGTACTTC
CDR3: CASRNILAGGPGETQYF

J: TRBJ1-4
D: NA
V: TRBV11-2
size: NA
DNA: TGTGCCAGCAGCTTAGAAGGAGGGTGGGGAGCAGGAGAAAAACTGTTTTTT
CDR3: CASSLEGGWGAGEKLFF

J: TRBJ2-7
D: NA
V: TRBV5-1
size: NA
DNA: TGCGCCAGCAGCTTGAGGGGTGAGGTCTACGAGCAGTACTTC
CDR3: CASSLRGEVYEQYF

J: TRBJ1-4
D: NA
V: TRBV28
size: few
DNA: TGTGCCAGCAGGGGGGCCGCTAATGAAAAACTGTTTTTT
CDR3: CASRGAANEKLFF

J: TRBJ2-2
D: NA
V: TRBV4-3
size: NA
DNA: TGCGCCAGCAGCCAAACGCACGCCGCGAACACCGGGGAGCTGTTTTTT
CDR3: CASSQTHAANTGELFF

J: TRBJ1-5
D: NA
V: TRBV29-1
size: few
DNA: TGCAGCGTTGGTGGGGGGGATCAGCCCCAGCATTTT
CDR3: CSVGGGDQPQHF

J: TRBJ2-4
D: NA
V: TRBV6-1
size: few
DNA: TGTGCCAGTGAGACAGCATACTTAGCCAAAAACATTCAGTACTTC
CDR3: CASETAYLAKNIQYF

J: TRBJ2-2
D: NA
V: TRBV7-9
size: NA
DNA: TGTGCCAGCAGGGAGGTATCCGGGGAGCTGTTTTTT
CDR3: CASREVSGELFF

J: TRBJ1-1
D: NA
V: TRBV5-1
size: many
DNA: TGCGCCAGCAGATCAGACACTGAAGCTTTCTTT
CDR3: CASRSDTEAFF

J: TRBJ1-4
D: NA
V: TRBV4-3
size: NA
DNA: TGCGCCAGCAGCCAAGACGCCGCTTTTGCAACTAATGAAAAACTGTTTTTT
CDR3: CASSQDAAFATNEKLFF

J: TRBJ2-7
D: NA
V: TRBV14
size: few
DNA: TGTGCCAGCAGCCAATATCGTCGGGCTCCCTACGAGCAGTACTTC
CDR3: CASSQYRRAPYEQYF

J: TRBJ2-1
D: NA
V: TRBV20-1
size: few
DNA: TGCAGTGCTAGAGCTTTCGGGGCATCTGAGCAGTTCTTC
CDR3: CSARAFGASEQFF

J: TRBJ1-1
D: NA
V: TRBV10-2
size: few
DNA: TGCGCCAGCAGTGAGAACAGTAGATTCACTGAAGCTTTCTTT
CDR3: CASSENSRFTEAFF

J: TRBJ2-3
D: TRBD1
V: TRBV27
size: few
DNA: TGTGCCAGCAGTTACCGGGACAGGGTTTCAGATACGCAGTATTTT
CDR3: CASSYRDRVSDTQYF

J: TRBJ2-1
D: NA
V: TRBV28
size: NA
DNA: TGTGCCAGCAGTGGGAAGGCCGGGACACCAGGGAGGAATGAGCAGTTCTTC
CDR3: CASSGKAGTPGRNEQFF

J: TRBJ2-2
D: TRBD1
V: TRBV2
size: NA
DNA: TGTGCCAGCAGTCGGGACAGTCCTTTCGGGGAGCTGTTTTTT
CDR3: CASSRDSPFGELFF

J: TRBJ2-7
D: TRBD2
V: TRBV7-2
size: many
DNA: TGTGCCAGCAGCCCAACTAGCGGGACCTACGAGCAGTACTTC
CDR3: CASSPTSGTYEQYF

J: TRBJ2-7
D: NA
V: TRBV19
size: NA
DNA: TGTGCCAGTAGTATCGGGCAGGGAAGTGGCGAGCAGTACTTC
CDR3: CASSIGQGSGEQYF

J: TRBJ2-7
D: NA
V: TRBV12-3/TRBV12-4
size: few
DNA: TGTGCCAGCAGGACCGGGACTCTCTCCCAGCAGTACTTC
CDR3: CASRTGTLSQQYF

J: TRBJ2-7
D: NA
V: TRBV18
size: NA
DNA: TGTGCCAGCTCACCGTCCAGGGGATTCCCCTACGAGCAGTACTTC
CDR3: CASSPSRGFPYEQYF

J: TRBJ2-1
D: NA
V: TRBV4-3
size: NA
DNA: TGCGCCAGCAGCCAAGGACAGAGCTCCTACAATGAGCAGTCCTTC
CDR3: CASSQGQSSYNEQSF

J: TRBJ1-5
D: NA
V: TRBV29-1
size: few
DNA: TGCAGCGTCGCCGGGGGACCAGCTAATCAGCCCCAGCATTTT
CDR3: CSVAGGPANQPQHF

J: TRBJ2-3
D: NA
V: TRBV5-1
size: NA
DNA: TGCGCCAGCAGCTTGGCCCAAAAGGCTAGGGGCGGGCCAGATACGCAGTATTTT
CDR3: CASSLAQKARGGPDTQYF

J: TRBJ1-5
D: NA
V: TRBV5-6
size: NA
DNA: TGTGCCAGCAACTGGAACAGGGATAGCAATCAGCCCCAGCATTTT
CDR3: CASNWNRDSNQPQHF

J: TRBJ2-7
D: NA
V: TRBV27
size: few
DNA: TGTGCCAGCAGTTTTGTTCAGGGCTCCTACGAGCAGTACTTC
CDR3: CASSFVQGSYEQYF

J: TRBJ1-4
D: TRBD1
V: TRBV15
size: NA
DNA: TGTGCCACCAGCAGAGTTTGGGACAGACCCTTGGAGGGACTGTTTTTT
CDR3: CATSRVWDRPLEGLFF

J: TRBJ1-2
D: NA
V: TRBV7-8
size: many
DNA: TGTGCCAGCAGCTTAGGGTCTGGGGCTAACTATGGCTACACCTTC
CDR3: CASSLGSGANYGYTF

J: TRBJ2-1
D: TRBD2
V: TRBV2
size: NA
DNA: TGTGCCAGCTGTCGAGGACTAGCGGGGGGCCTACTTAACAATGAGCAGTTCTTC
CDR3: CASCRGLAGGLLNNEQFF

J: TRBJ2-5
D: TRBD2
V: TRBV11-2
size: few
DNA: TGTGCCAGCAGTCGTATTCCGGGACTAGCGGGGCAAGAGACCCAGTACTTC
CDR3: CASSRIPGLAGQETQYF

J: TRBJ2-1
D: TRBD2
V: TRBV30
size: NA
DNA: TGTGCCTCCTCGGGTGCGGGAGGCTCCTACAATGAGCAGTTCTTC
CDR3: CASSGAGGSYNEQFF

J: TRBJ2-2
D: NA
V: TRBV12-3/TRBV12-4
size: NA
DNA: TGTGCCAGCCGCCAGGCGGGCACCGGGGAGCTGTTTTTT
CDR3: CASRQAGTGELFF

J: TRBJ2-1
D: NA
V: TRBV3-1
size: many
DNA: TGTGCCAGCAGCCAAGATCCCGGAGGGGTGAATGAGCAGTTCTTC
CDR3: CASSQDPGGVNEQFF

J: TRBJ1-1
D: TRBD1
V: TRBV7-8
size: many
DNA: TGTGCCAGCAGCTCCAACGGACAGGGGTACTTTAGGAACACTGAAGCTTTCTTT
CDR3: CASSSNGQGYFRNTEAFF

J: TRBJ2-5
D: TRBD2
V: TRBV7-2
size: few
DNA: TGTGCCAGCAGCATGACTAGCGGGGGAGCAGAGACCCAGTACTTC
CDR3: CASSMTSGGAETQYF

J: TRBJ2-1
D: NA
V: TRBV5-6
size: many
DNA: TGTGCCAGCAGCTTGTTAAGCGGGAATGAGCAGTTCTTC
CDR3: CASSLLSGNEQFF

J: TRBJ1-5
D: TRBD1
V: TRBV20-1
size: NA
DNA: TGCAGTGCTAGACGGCAAGGGGGCCCGGAGGGGCCCCAGCATTTT
CDR3: CSARRQGGPEGPQHF

J: TRBJ1-2
D: NA
V: TRBV11-2
size: NA
DNA: TGTGCCAGCAGCGCCGGGGTGGGGGACTATGGCTACACCTTC
CDR3: CASSAGVGDYGYTF

J: TRBJ1-1
D: NA
V: TRBV12-3/TRBV12-4
size: few
DNA: TGTGCCAGCAGTTATGTGGGGCTGAACACTGAAGCTTTCTTT
CDR3: CASSYVGLNTEAFF

J: TRBJ1-1
D: NA
V: TRBV20-1
size: NA
DNA: TGCAGTGCTAGAGGGCACACTGAAGCTTTCTTT
CDR3: CSARGHTEAFF

J: TRBJ1-5
D: NA
V: TRBV5-1
size: many
DNA: TGCGCCAGCAGCTTGGTAGGGGATCAGCCCCAGCATTTT
CDR3: CASSLVGDQPQHF

J: TRBJ2-2
D: NA
V: TRBV5-1
size: NA
DNA: TGCGCCAGCAGCTTCCTAGAACCCGGGGAGCTGTTTTTT
CDR3: CASSFLEPGELFF

J: TRBJ2-6
D: NA
V: TRBV30
size: NA
DNA: TGTGCCTGGAGTGTACGTGGGGCCAACGTCCTGACTTTC
CDR3: CAWSVRGANVLTF

J: TRBJ2-1
D: NA
V: TRBV7-9
size: few
DNA: TGTGCCAGCAGCTTAGTCGGGCGGGGTTCCAATGAGCAGTTCTTC
CDR3: CASSLVGRGSNEQFF